This T cell receptor beta chain was sequenced in a study of blood T cell repertoires in COVID-19. Looking at the study overall: Acute and convalescent COVID-19 specimens originated in the United States, Italy and Spain. T cells, B-cell-depleted T cells, or PBMCs provided the cDNA or gDNA that served as material.

In the authors' methods: From reference gene primer amplification, estimates of nucleated cell counts were derived. The table came from immunoSEQ multiplex PCR; TCRdb's copy has only in-frame clones and leaves some out. From that table come the V and J calls and clone size; the DNA was used to work out D and trimming. The repertoire holds about 210,000 clones, with 88% as singletons. This TCR was recovered from a man aged 18 to 30 with active or convalescent COVID-19. The sequencing input was peripheral blood.

The CDR3 coding sequence is TGCGCCAGCAGCCAAGAGAGCGGGATCGCCACCGGGGAGCTGTTTTTT. Translating it yields CASSQESGIATGELFF. The chain carries TRBV4-1 and TRBJ2-2, with TRBD2 matching 7 bases. The germline CDR1 and CDR2 sequences are MGHRA and YSYEKL. This CDR3 comprises 16 residues. V shed 0 bases and J 4 bases; nucleotides not matched to a gene: 5.